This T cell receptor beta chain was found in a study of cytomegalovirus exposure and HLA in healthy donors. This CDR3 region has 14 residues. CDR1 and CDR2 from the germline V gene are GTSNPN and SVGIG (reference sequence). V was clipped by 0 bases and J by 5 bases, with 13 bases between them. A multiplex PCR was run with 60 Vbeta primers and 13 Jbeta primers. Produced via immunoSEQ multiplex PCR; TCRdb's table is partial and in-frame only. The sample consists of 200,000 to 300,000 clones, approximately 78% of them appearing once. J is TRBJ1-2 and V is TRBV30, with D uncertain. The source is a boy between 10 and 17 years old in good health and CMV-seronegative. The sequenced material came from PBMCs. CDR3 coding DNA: TGTGCCTGGAGTGTCTTTCGGGGAGGGTATGGCTACACCTTC. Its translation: CAWSVFRGGYGYTF.